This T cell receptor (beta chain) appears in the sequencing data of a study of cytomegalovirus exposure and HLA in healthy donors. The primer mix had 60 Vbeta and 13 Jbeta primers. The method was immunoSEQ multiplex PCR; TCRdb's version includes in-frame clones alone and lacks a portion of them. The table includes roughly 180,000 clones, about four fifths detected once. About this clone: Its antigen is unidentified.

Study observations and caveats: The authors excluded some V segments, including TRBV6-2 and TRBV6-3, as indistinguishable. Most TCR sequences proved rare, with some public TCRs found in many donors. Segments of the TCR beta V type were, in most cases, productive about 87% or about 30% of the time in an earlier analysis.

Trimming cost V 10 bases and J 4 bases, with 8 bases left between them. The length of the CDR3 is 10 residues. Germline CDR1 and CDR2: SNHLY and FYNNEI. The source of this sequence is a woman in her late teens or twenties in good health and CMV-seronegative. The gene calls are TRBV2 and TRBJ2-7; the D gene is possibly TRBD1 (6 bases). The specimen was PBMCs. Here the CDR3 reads CATGQYEQYF. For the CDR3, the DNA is TGTGCCACCGGACAGTACGAGCAGTACTTC. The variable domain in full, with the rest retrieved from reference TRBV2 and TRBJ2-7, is EPEVTQTPSHQVTQMGQEVILRCVPISNHLYFYWYRQILGQKVEFLVSFYNNEISEKSEIFDDQFSVERPDGSNFTLKIRSTKLEDSAMYFCATGQYEQYFGPGTRLTVT.